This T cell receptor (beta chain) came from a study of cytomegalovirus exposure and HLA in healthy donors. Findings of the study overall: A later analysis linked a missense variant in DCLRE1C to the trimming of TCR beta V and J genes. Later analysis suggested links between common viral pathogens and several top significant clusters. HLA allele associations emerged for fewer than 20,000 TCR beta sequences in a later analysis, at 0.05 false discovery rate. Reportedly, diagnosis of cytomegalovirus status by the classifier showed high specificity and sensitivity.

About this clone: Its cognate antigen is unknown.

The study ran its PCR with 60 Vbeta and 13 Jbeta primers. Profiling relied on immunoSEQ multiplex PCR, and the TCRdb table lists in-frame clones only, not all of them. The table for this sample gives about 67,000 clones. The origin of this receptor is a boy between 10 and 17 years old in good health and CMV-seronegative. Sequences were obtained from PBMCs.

DNA of the CDR3: TGTGCCAGCAGTTGGGTAGGGACAGGGGTGTTAGAGACCCAGTACTTC. It is translated as CASSWVGTGVLETQYF. The gene calls are TRBV25-1 and TRBJ2-5, with 10 bases matching TRBD1. CDR1 is MGHDK and CDR2 is SYGVNS in the germline V gene. The CDR3 spans 16 residues. V shed 5 bases and J 4 bases; nucleotides not matched to a gene: 10.